What follows describes a single TCR beta chain. Antigen: not known. This sample was included in a study of OX40 agonist ivuxolimab in advanced cancers. Study overall: Patients with prior anti-PD-1, anti-PD-L1 or anti-CTLA-4 therapy were eligible; about 41% had some.

Data came from immunoSEQ multiplex PCR; TCRdb stores just in-frame clones and leaves some out. This sample yields approximately 70,000 clones, of which 80% to 90% are seen a single time; roughly 17% belongs to the top ten. The study, taken as a whole, reports: At 0.1 to 3.0 mg/kg, CD4+ and CD8+ blood T cells expanded clonally by week 6.

Samples were taken at baseline and on day 1 of cycles 4 and 7. This specimen consisted of CD4+ or CD8+ T cells sorted from blood, obtained in a trial of the OX40 agonist ivuxolimab. The clonotype was recovered from an adult with an advanced solid tumor such as melanoma, head and neck, liver or kidney cancer.

The CDR3 DNA sequence: TGTGCCAGCAGCCCTCTTAGATTGGTCGGTATGTCGCTGGAGCAGTTCTTC. Residues: CASSPLRLVGMSLEQFF. The chain couples TRBV11-2 to TRBJ2-1; unclear D gene. CDR3 length: 17 residues. Germline lookup yields CDR1 SGHAT and CDR2 FQNNGV. V lost 5 bases to trimming and J lost 10 bases, with 27 bases between them.